The following is a T cell receptor beta chain sequence with its context. Trimming left V 3 bases short and J 7 bases short, with 10 bases between. This CDR3 has 12 amino acids. Per germline, CDR1 SGHVT and CDR2 SQSDAQ. This entry is derived from a study of control samples from healthy donors and cancer patients. The assay was immunoSEQ multiplex PCR, and TCRdb's table has in-frame clones only and misses some. The table records 100,000 to 150,000 clones, approximately 89% of them present only once. This receptor was identified in a man in his 60s in good health. Sequencing used blood. The rearrangement joins TRBV7-4 to TRBJ2-7; D perhaps matches TRBD2 (6 bases). This chain's CDR3 is CASSFGAGEQYF. The CDR3 DNA is TGTGCCAGCAGCTTCGGGGCGGGGGAGCAGTACTTC.